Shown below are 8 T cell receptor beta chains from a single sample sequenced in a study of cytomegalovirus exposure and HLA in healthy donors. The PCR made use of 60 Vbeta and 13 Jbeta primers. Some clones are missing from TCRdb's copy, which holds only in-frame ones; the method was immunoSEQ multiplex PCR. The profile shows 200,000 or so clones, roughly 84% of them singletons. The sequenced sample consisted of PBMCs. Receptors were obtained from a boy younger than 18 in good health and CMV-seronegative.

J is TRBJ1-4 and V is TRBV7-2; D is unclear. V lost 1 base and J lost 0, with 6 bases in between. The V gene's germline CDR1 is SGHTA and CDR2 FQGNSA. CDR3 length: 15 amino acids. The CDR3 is CASSLDRATNEKLFF. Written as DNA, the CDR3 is TGTGCCAGCAGCTTAGACAGAGCAACTAATGAAAAACTGTTTTTT.

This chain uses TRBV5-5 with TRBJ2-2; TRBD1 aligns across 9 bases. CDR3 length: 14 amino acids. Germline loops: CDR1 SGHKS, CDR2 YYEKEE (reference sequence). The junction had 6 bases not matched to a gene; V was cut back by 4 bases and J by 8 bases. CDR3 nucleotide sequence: TGTGCCAGCAGCCGGGGACAGGGATTGGGGGAGCTGTTTTTT. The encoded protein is CASSRGQGLGELFF.

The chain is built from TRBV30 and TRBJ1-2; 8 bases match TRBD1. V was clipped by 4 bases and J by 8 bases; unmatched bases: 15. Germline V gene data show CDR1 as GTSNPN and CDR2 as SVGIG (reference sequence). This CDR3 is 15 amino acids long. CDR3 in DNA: TGTGCCTGGAACAAGTCGGGCAGGGGGCAAGGGGGCTACACCTTC. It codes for CAWNKSGRGQGGYTF. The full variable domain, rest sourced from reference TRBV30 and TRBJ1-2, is SQTIHQWPATLVQPVGSPLSLECTVEGTSNPNLYWYRQAAGRGLQLLFYSVGIGQISSEVPQNLSASRPQDRQFILSSKKLLLSDSGFYLCAWNKSGRGQGGYTFGSGTRLTVV.

CDR3 nucleotides: TGTGCCAGCAGTCCCCCGGGACAGGGAGTCGACGAGCAGTACTTC. It codes for CASSPPGQGVDEQYF. The rearrangement joins TRBV6-1 to TRBJ2-7; the match to TRBD1 covers 9 bases. Germline V gene sequence: CDR1 MNHNS, CDR2 SASEGT. Unmatched junction bases numbered 10, after V lost 5 bases and J lost 5 bases. The CDR3 runs 15 residues.

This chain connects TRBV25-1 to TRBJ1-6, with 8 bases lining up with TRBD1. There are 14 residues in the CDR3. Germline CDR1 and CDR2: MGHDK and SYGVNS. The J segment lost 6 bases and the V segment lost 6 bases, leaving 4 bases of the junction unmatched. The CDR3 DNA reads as TGTGCCAGCAGGCAGACAGGGGTTAATTCACCCCTCCACTTT. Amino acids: CASRQTGVNSPLHF.

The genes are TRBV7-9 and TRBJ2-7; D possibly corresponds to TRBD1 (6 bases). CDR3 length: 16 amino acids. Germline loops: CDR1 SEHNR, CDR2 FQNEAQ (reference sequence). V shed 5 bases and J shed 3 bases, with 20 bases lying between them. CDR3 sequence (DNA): TGTGCCAGCAGCCCCTTAGGGGACAAACAACTCTACGAGCAGTACTTC. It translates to CASSPLGDKQLYEQYF.

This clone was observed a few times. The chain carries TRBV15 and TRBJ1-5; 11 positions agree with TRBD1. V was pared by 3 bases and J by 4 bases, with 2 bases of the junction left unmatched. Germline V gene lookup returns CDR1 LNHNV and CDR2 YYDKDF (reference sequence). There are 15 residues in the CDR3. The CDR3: CATSSRDRGNQPQHF. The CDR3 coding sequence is TGTGCCACCAGCAGCCGGGACAGGGGGAATCAGCCCCAGCATTTT.

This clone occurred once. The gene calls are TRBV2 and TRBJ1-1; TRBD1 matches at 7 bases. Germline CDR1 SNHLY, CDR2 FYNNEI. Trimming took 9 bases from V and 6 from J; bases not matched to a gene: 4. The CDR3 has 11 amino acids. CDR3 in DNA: TGTGCCAGTAGACAGGGTTCTGAAGCTTTCTTT. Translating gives CASRQGSEAFF.